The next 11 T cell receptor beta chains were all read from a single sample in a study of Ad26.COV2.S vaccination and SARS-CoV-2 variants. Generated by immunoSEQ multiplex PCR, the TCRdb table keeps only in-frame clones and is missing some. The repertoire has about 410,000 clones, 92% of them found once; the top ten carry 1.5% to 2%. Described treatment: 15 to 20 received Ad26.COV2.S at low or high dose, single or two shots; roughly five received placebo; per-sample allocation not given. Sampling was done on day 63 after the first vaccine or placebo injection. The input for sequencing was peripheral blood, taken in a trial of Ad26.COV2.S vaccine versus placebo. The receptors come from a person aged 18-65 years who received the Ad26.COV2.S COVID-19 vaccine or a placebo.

In nucleotides, the CDR3 is TGTGCCAGCAGTGAACCCCCCCCCGTGGGGGCAGATACGCAGTATTTT. Amino acids: CASSEPPPVGADTQYF. The chain carries TRBV25-1 and TRBJ2-3; either TRBD1 or TRBD2 may fit D (5 bases each). The germline V and J ends were trimmed by 2 bases and 4 bases, with 16 bases remaining between them. From germline, CDR1 is MGHDK and CDR2 SYGVNS. The CDR3 totals 16 residues.

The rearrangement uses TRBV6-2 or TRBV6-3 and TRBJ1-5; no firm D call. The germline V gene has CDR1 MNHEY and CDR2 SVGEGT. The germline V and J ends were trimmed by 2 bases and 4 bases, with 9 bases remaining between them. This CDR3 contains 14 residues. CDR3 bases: TGTGCCAGCAGTTACGCCCTAATTAATCAGCCCCAGCATTTT. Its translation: CASSYALINQPQHF.

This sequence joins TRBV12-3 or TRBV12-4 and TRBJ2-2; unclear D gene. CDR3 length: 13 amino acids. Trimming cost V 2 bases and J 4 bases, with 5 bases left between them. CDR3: CASSLQITGELFF. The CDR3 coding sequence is TGTGCCAGCAGTTTACAGATCACCGGGGAGCTGTTTTTT.

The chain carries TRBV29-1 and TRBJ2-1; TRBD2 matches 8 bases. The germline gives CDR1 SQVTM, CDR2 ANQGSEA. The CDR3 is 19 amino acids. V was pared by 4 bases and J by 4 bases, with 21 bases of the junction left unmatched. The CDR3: CSVVDPKGLGGNLYNEQFF. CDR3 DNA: TGCAGCGTTGTGGACCCCAAGGGACTAGGCGGTAACCTATACAATGAGCAGTTCTTC.

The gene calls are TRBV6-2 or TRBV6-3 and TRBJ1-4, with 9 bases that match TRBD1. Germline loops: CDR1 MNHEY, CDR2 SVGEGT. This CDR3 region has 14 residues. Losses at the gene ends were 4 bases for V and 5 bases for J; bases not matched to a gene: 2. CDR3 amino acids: CASSSGTGNEKLFF. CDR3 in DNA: TGTGCCAGCAGTTCCGGGACAGGGAATGAAAAACTGTTTTTT.

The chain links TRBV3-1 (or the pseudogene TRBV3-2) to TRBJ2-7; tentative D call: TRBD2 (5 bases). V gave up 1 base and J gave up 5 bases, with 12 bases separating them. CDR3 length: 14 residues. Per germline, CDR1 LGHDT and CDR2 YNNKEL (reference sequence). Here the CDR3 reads CASSQVFGVDEQYF. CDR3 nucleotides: TGTGCCAGCAGCCAAGTTTTCGGGGTCGACGAGCAGTACTTC.

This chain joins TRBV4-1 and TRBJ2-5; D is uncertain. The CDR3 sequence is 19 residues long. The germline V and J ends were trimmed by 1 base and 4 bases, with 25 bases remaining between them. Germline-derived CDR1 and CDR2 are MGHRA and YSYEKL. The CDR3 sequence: CASSQAPTRVSLRGETQYF. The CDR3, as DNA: TGCGCCAGCAGCCAAGCCCCGACTCGGGTTTCCCTTCGTGGAGAGACCCAGTACTTC.

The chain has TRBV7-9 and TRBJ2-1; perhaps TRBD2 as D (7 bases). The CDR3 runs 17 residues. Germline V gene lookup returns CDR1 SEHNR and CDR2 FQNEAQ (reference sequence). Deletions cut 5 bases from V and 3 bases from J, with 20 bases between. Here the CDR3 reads CASSPRWGGGLYNEQFF. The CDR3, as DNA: TGTGCCAGCAGCCCGCGATGGGGCGGGGGCCTCTACAATGAGCAGTTCTTC.

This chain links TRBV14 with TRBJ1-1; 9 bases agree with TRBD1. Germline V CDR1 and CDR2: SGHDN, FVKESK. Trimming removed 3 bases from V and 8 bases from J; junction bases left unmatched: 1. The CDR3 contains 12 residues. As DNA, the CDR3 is TGTGCCAGCAGCCACGGGACAGGGGAAGCTTTCTTT. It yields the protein CASSHGTGEAFF.

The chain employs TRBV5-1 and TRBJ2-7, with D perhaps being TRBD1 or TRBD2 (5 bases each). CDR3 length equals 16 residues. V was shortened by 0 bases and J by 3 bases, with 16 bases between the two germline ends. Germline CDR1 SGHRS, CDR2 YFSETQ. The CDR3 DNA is TGCGCCAGCAGCTTGGCCTTCCAGGGAGTTATCTACGAGCAGTACTTC. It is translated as CASSLAFQGVIYEQYF.

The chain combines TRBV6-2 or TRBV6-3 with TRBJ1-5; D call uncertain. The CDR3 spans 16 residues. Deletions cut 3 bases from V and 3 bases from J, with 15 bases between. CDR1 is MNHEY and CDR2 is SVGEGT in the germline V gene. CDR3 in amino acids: CASSYQWRPDNQPQHF. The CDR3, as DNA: TGTGCCAGCAGTTATCAATGGAGGCCTGACAATCAGCCCCAGCATTTT.